A selection of T cell receptor beta chains follows, all from one sample in a study of T cell responses to AZD1222 COVID-19 vaccine. Libraries were prepared by immunoSEQ multiplex PCR; TCRdb keeps only in-frame clonotypes and omits some of them. In the table there are 210,000 or so clones, just over 90% of which are singletons. The specimen was peripheral blood, collected on day 0 of MenACWY control vaccination. All receptors come from an adult in good health. Each CDR3 is given with its conserved first and last residue. Each record gives: V gene, J gene, D gene, clone size, CDR3 protein, CDR3 DNA. The D gene is left open where the match is weak. Only part of the rows carry a size: once, few, many, or a class if the clone is expanded.

v_gene: TRBV5-4
j_gene: TRBJ1-1
d_gene: .
abundance: .
CDR3aa: CASSPPGQTPEAFF
CDR3nt: TGTGCCAGCAGCCCGCCGGGCCAAACCCCTGAAGCTTTCTTT

v_gene: TRBV2
j_gene: TRBJ2-3
d_gene: TRBD2
abundance: .
CDR3aa: CASSLPGLAGFTDTQYF
CDR3nt: TGTGCCAGCAGTCTCCCGGGACTAGCGGGGTTTACAGATACGCAGTATTTT

v_gene: TRBV5-1
j_gene: TRBJ2-3
d_gene: .
abundance: .
CDR3aa: CASSLGTLDTQYF
CDR3nt: TGCGCCAGCAGCCTCGGGACTCTAGATACGCAGTATTTT

v_gene: TRBV6-1
j_gene: TRBJ2-1
d_gene: .
abundance: .
CDR3aa: CASSGGALANGYNEQFF
CDR3nt: TGTGCCAGCAGTGGCGGAGCACTAGCAAATGGGTACAATGAGCAGTTCTTC

v_gene: TRBV7-3
j_gene: TRBJ1-6
d_gene: TRBD1
abundance: .
CDR3aa: CASSLNTGTGAPLHF
CDR3nt: TGTGCCAGCAGCTTAAATACCGGGACAGGAGCACCCCTCCACTTT

v_gene: TRBV7-9
j_gene: TRBJ1-1
d_gene: TRBD1
abundance: .
CDR3aa: CASSLGQMNTEAFF
CDR3nt: TGTGCCAGCAGCTTGGGACAGATGAACACTGAAGCTTTCTTT

v_gene: TRBV5-4
j_gene: TRBJ2-7
d_gene: .
abundance: .
CDR3aa: CASSEYPNSYEQYF
CDR3nt: TGTGCCAGCAGCGAGTACCCGAACAGCTACGAGCAGTACTTC

v_gene: TRBV6-5
j_gene: TRBJ1-3
d_gene: .
abundance: .
CDR3aa: CASSSRTSSGNTIYF
CDR3nt: TGTGCCAGCAGCTCTAGGACTAGCTCTGGAAACACCATATATTTT

v_gene: TRBV28
j_gene: TRBJ1-2
d_gene: TRBD1
abundance: .
CDR3aa: CASSPGQEAGYTF
CDR3nt: TGTGCCAGCAGCCCCGGACAGGAGGCTGGCTACACCTTC

v_gene: TRBV5-4
j_gene: TRBJ2-7
d_gene: TRBD2
abundance: .
CDR3aa: CASSSRDYSYEQYF
CDR3nt: TGTGCCAGCAGCTCCCGGGACTACTCCTACGAGCAGTACTTC

v_gene: TRBV7-2
j_gene: TRBJ1-3
d_gene: TRBD1
abundance: .
CDR3aa: CASSRTGSGNTIYF
CDR3nt: TGTGCCAGCAGCCGGACAGGGAGTGGAAACACCATATATTTT

v_gene: TRBV7-9
j_gene: TRBJ1-1
d_gene: TRBD1
abundance: .
CDR3aa: CASSLGTGRRMDTEAFF
CDR3nt: TGTGCCAGCAGCTTAGGGACAGGGAGGAGGATGGACACTGAAGCTTTCTTT

v_gene: TRBV3-1/TRBV3-2
j_gene: TRBJ1-3
d_gene: TRBD1
abundance: .
CDR3aa: CASSRTPGQTSGNTIYF
CDR3nt: TGTGCCAGCAGCCGAACACCGGGACAGACCTCTGGAAACACCATATATTTT

v_gene: TRBV5-1
j_gene: TRBJ2-3
d_gene: .
abundance: .
CDR3aa: CASSLDFTPTDTQYF
CDR3nt: TGCGCCAGCAGCTTGGATTTCACACCCACAGATACGCAGTATTTT

v_gene: TRBV12-3/TRBV12-4
j_gene: TRBJ1-5
d_gene: .
abundance: .
CDR3aa: CASSLLSQPQHF
CDR3nt: TGTGCCAGCAGTTTATTGAGTCAGCCCCAGCATTTT

v_gene: TRBV27
j_gene: TRBJ2-6
d_gene: .
abundance: .
CDR3aa: CASSLGGSSGANVLTF
CDR3nt: TGTGCCAGCAGTTTAGGAGGCTCGTCTGGGGCCAACGTCCTGACTTTC

v_gene: TRBV30
j_gene: TRBJ1-3
d_gene: TRBD1
abundance: .
CDR3aa: CAWTRAGGTGNTIYF
CDR3nt: TGTGCCTGGACCCGGGCAGGGGGCACTGGAAACACCATATATTTT

v_gene: TRBV18
j_gene: TRBJ1-1
d_gene: TRBD1
abundance: .
CDR3aa: CASSPDRDLAFF
CDR3nt: TGTGCCAGCTCGCCCGACAGGGACTTAGCTTTCTTT

v_gene: TRBV28
j_gene: TRBJ1-6
d_gene: .
abundance: .
CDR3aa: CASRGPRNSPLHF
CDR3nt: TGTGCCAGCAGAGGACCGCGTAATTCACCCCTCCACTTT

v_gene: TRBV2
j_gene: TRBJ1-2
d_gene: .
abundance: .
CDR3aa: CASSEYRVHGYTF
CDR3nt: TGTGCCAGCAGTGAGTACAGGGTGCATGGCTACACCTTC

v_gene: TRBV5-1
j_gene: TRBJ2-3
d_gene: .
abundance: once
CDR3aa: CASSFVTSTDTQYF
CDR3nt: TGCGCCAGCAGCTTTGTAACTAGCACAGATACGCAGTATTTT

v_gene: TRBV6-5
j_gene: TRBJ2-7
d_gene: .
abundance: .
CDR3aa: CASRSTGRYEQYF
CDR3nt: TGTGCCAGCAGGAGCACAGGGCGGTACGAGCAGTACTTC

v_gene: TRBV3-1/TRBV3-2
j_gene: TRBJ1-5
d_gene: TRBD1
abundance: .
CDR3aa: CASSADRGWNQPQHF
CDR3nt: TGTGCCAGCAGCGCGGACAGGGGATGGAATCAGCCCCAGCATTTT

v_gene: TRBV6-5
j_gene: TRBJ1-1
d_gene: .
abundance: few
CDR3aa: CASSLMMNTEAFF
CDR3nt: TGTGCCAGCAGTTTGATGATGAACACTGAAGCTTTCTTT

v_gene: TRBV28
j_gene: TRBJ1-5
d_gene: .
abundance: .
CDR3aa: CASSPTNSNQPQHF
CDR3nt: TGTGCCAGCAGCCCTACTAATAGCAATCAGCCCCAGCATTTT

v_gene: TRBV28
j_gene: TRBJ1-2
d_gene: TRBD1
abundance: .
CDR3aa: CASSQIFSTGASRHGYTF
CDR3nt: TGTGCCAGCAGCCAAATTTTCTCGACAGGGGCGAGTAGACATGGCTACACCTTC

v_gene: TRBV7-2
j_gene: TRBJ1-4
d_gene: .
abundance: .
CDR3aa: CASSLGRGNNEKLFF
CDR3nt: TGTGCCAGCAGCTTAGGACGGGGAAATAATGAAAAACTGTTTTTT

v_gene: TRBV5-5
j_gene: TRBJ1-2
d_gene: TRBD1
abundance: .
CDR3aa: CASSVQTGNYGYTF
CDR3nt: TGTGCCAGCAGCGTACAGACAGGGAATTATGGCTACACCTTC

v_gene: TRBV6-2/TRBV6-3
j_gene: TRBJ1-1
d_gene: TRBD1
abundance: .
CDR3aa: CASSYSLGTANTEAFF
CDR3nt: TGTGCCAGCAGTTACTCGCTAGGGACAGCGAACACTGAAGCTTTCTTT

v_gene: TRBV7-3
j_gene: TRBJ2-1
d_gene: .
abundance: .
CDR3aa: CASSLGPTGNEQFF
CDR3nt: TGTGCCAGCAGCTTAGGCCCGACCGGCAATGAGCAGTTCTTC

v_gene: TRBV7-2
j_gene: TRBJ1-1
d_gene: .
abundance: .
CDR3aa: CASSLAGEAFF
CDR3nt: TGTGCCAGCAGCTTAGCAGGCGAAGCTTTCTTT

v_gene: TRBV5-1
j_gene: TRBJ2-3
d_gene: TRBD2
abundance: .
CDR3aa: CASSLAFGRRGTDTQYF
CDR3nt: TGCGCCAGCAGCTTGGCCTTCGGGCGGCGGGGGACAGATACGCAGTATTTT

v_gene: TRBV4-2
j_gene: TRBJ2-1
d_gene: TRBD2
abundance: .
CDR3aa: CASSQGGSGNEQFF
CDR3nt: TGTGCCAGCAGCCAGGGAGGGTCCGGCAATGAGCAGTTCTTC

v_gene: TRBV19
j_gene: TRBJ2-6
d_gene: .
abundance: .
CDR3aa: CASRHKALSGANVLTF
CDR3nt: TGTGCCAGTAGGCATAAGGCCCTCTCTGGGGCCAACGTCCTGACTTTC

v_gene: TRBV7-2
j_gene: TRBJ2-3
d_gene: TRBD2
abundance: .
CDR3aa: CASSPQTSGGAGTQYF
CDR3nt: TGTGCCAGCAGCCCCCAGACTAGCGGGGGGGCTGGTACGCAGTATTTT

v_gene: TRBV19
j_gene: TRBJ1-2
d_gene: .
abundance: .
CDR3aa: CASSPGTANNYGYTF
CDR3nt: TGTGCCAGTAGTCCAGGGACGGCGAATAACTATGGCTACACCTTC

v_gene: TRBV5-8
j_gene: TRBJ2-5
d_gene: .
abundance: once
CDR3aa: CASPTLGTYQETQYF
CDR3nt: TGTGCCAGCCCTACCCTCGGGACATACCAGGAGACCCAGTACTTC

v_gene: TRBV28
j_gene: TRBJ1-1
d_gene: .
abundance: .
CDR3aa: CASTHFPGTGNTEAFF
CDR3nt: TGTGCCAGCACCCACTTCCCCGGGACGGGGAACACTGAAGCTTTCTTT

v_gene: TRBV4-1
j_gene: TRBJ1-1
d_gene: TRBD1
abundance: .
CDR3aa: CASSQEWQPGQGGNTEAFF
CDR3nt: TGCGCCAGCAGCCAAGAGTGGCAGCCGGGACAGGGCGGGAACACTGAAGCTTTCTTT

v_gene: TRBV6-5
j_gene: TRBJ1-2
d_gene: TRBD1
abundance: .
CDR3aa: CASNQGQDTYGYTF
CDR3nt: TGTGCCAGCAACCAAGGACAGGACACCTATGGCTACACCTTC

v_gene: TRBV27
j_gene: TRBJ1-2
d_gene: .
abundance: .
CDR3aa: CASSPGQLYYGYTF
CDR3nt: TGTGCCAGCAGCCCCGGACAGCTTTACTATGGCTACACCTTC

v_gene: TRBV7-9
j_gene: TRBJ1-1
d_gene: .
abundance: .
CDR3aa: CASSSRKGVLAEAFF
CDR3nt: TGTGCCAGCAGTTCCCGTAAGGGGGTTCTCGCTGAAGCTTTCTTT

v_gene: TRBV6-5
j_gene: TRBJ1-2
d_gene: .
abundance: .
CDR3aa: CASSYIGANYGYTF
CDR3nt: TGTGCCAGCAGTTACATTGGGGCCAACTATGGCTACACCTTC

v_gene: TRBV11-2
j_gene: TRBJ1-5
d_gene: .
abundance: .
CDR3aa: CASSLDRLQPQHF
CDR3nt: TGTGCCAGCAGCTTAGACCGGCTACAGCCCCAGCATTTT

v_gene: TRBV6-5
j_gene: TRBJ2-7
d_gene: .
abundance: .
CDR3aa: CASRRGGEGYEQYF
CDR3nt: TGTGCCAGCAGGAGGGGTGGAGAGGGCTACGAGCAGTACTTC

v_gene: TRBV6-2/TRBV6-3
j_gene: TRBJ2-7
d_gene: TRBD1
abundance: .
CDR3aa: CASSRDSRREQYF
CDR3nt: TGTGCCAGCAGTAGGGACAGTCGGCGAGAGCAGTACTTC

v_gene: TRBV10-3
j_gene: TRBJ2-3
d_gene: .
abundance: .
CDR3aa: CAISDQGADTQYF
CDR3nt: TGTGCCATCAGTGATCAGGGAGCGGATACGCAGTATTTT

v_gene: TRBV28
j_gene: TRBJ1-1
d_gene: .
abundance: .
CDR3aa: CASSLRVGRVAFF
CDR3nt: TGTGCCAGCAGTTTACGAGTGGGCAGGGTGGCTTTCTTT

v_gene: TRBV28
j_gene: TRBJ1-5
d_gene: TRBD1
abundance: .
CDR3aa: CASSNARGTNQPQHF
CDR3nt: TGTGCCAGCAGTAACGCCAGGGGGACCAATCAGCCCCAGCATTTT